A single sample gave rise to the 17 T cell receptor beta chains below, sequenced in a study of cytomegalovirus exposure and HLA in healthy donors. The primer mix had 60 Vbeta and 13 Jbeta primers. Measured with immunoSEQ multiplex PCR; TCRdb has only the in-frame clones, and not every one. The table lists approximately 210,000 clones, 85% to 90% of them singletons. Input material: PBMCs. The receptors derive from a woman aged 18-29 years in good health and CMV-seronegative.

The chain has TRBV6-4 and TRBJ2-1, with TRBD2 matching over 8 bases. Looked up from germline, CDR1 is MRHNA and CDR2 is SNTAGT. This CDR3 has 15 amino acids. V was clipped by 4 bases and J by 0 bases; unmatched bases: 2. The DNA of the CDR3 is TGTGCCAGCAGTGGTACTAGCGGCTCCTACAATGAGCAGTTCTTC. Its translation: CASSGTSGSYNEQFF.

The chain is built from TRBV4-3 and TRBJ2-1; 8 positions match TRBD2. There are 19 residues in the CDR3. Trimming cost V 0 bases and J 10 bases; bases outside gene matches: 20. The germline V gene has CDR1 LGHNA and CDR2 YSLEER. DNA for the CDR3: TGCGCCAGCAGCCAAGAACCTCCTCTTTCCGGGAGGGCCTCATCCGAGCAGTTCTTC. Translation gives CASSQEPPLSGRASSEQFF.

J is TRBJ2-1 and V is TRBV19, with 7 bases matching TRBD2. V trimming: 7 bases; J trimming: 7 bases; junction bases outside the gene matches: 10. The germline gives CDR1 LNHDA, CDR2 SQIVND (reference sequence). The CDR3 runs to 14 residues. The CDR3 here is CASMNGRTGNEQFF. In DNA, the CDR3 is TGTGCCAGTATGAACGGGAGGACGGGGAATGAGCAGTTCTTC.

This clone appeared a single time. The V gene is TRBV10-3, the J gene TRBJ2-7; D gene uncertain. The V end was cut by 5 bases, the J end by 0 bases, with 8 bases between. The length of the CDR3 is 13 residues. Germline lookup yields CDR1 ENHRY and CDR2 SYGVKD. CDR3 bases: TGTGCCATCAGTTCAGCGAGCTCCTACGAGCAGTACTTC. Translated, it gives CAISSASSYEQYF.

CDR3 DNA: TGTGCCATCAGTGAGTCACTAGCGGACAATGAGCAGTTCTTC. It specifies CAISESLADNEQFF. J is TRBJ2-1 and V is TRBV10-3, with 8 bases matching TRBD2. The V gene end was trimmed by 0 bases and the J gene end by 5 bases; junction bases not matched to a gene: 0. Germline V gives CDR1 ENHRY, CDR2 SYGVKD. The CDR3 is 14 residues long.

The chain employs TRBV6-5 and TRBJ1-2; D is perhaps TRBD1 (6 bases). Deletions cut 5 bases from V and 4 bases from J, with 11 bases between. CDR1 and CDR2 from the germline V gene are MNHEY and SVGAGI. The CDR3 has 13 amino acids. The CDR3 is CASSRDTPYGYTF. The CDR3 DNA is TGTGCCAGCAGTAGGGACACTCCCTATGGCTACACCTTC.

The genes are TRBV6-6 and TRBJ1-6, with a tentative D call TRBD1 (5 bases). This CDR3 has 16 residues. Trimming took 2 bases from V and 7 from J, leaving 15 bases between them. Germline values: CDR1 MNHNY, CDR2 SVGAGI (reference sequence). CDR3 residues: CASSYPGVDTNSPLHF. The CDR3 DNA reads TGTGCCAGCAGTTACCCGGGGGTTGACACCAATTCACCCCTCCACTTT.

This clone was detected a few times. The chain joins TRBV7-2 to TRBJ1-5, with 8 bases that match TRBD1. Germline assignment: CDR1 SGHTA and CDR2 FQGNSA. The CDR3 is 17 amino acids. J gave up 0 bases and V 3 bases, and 7 bases lay outside the gene matches. In nucleotides, the CDR3 is TGTGCCAGCAGCTTCACCGGGACAGGCGATAGCAATCAGCCCCAGCATTTT. Its translation is CASSFTGTGDSNQPQHF.

This chain connects TRBV28 to TRBJ2-5, with unresolved D. The CDR3 has 14 amino acids. The V end lost 3 bases, the J end lost 1 base, and 9 bases lay between the germline ends. CDR1 and CDR2 (germline): MDHEN, SYDVKM. The CDR3 protein is CASSFLGSQETQYF. The CDR3 nucleotides read TGTGCCAGCAGTTTTCTGGGCTCCCAAGAGACCCAGTACTTC.

The chain is built from TRBV2 and TRBJ1-1; the match to TRBD1 covers 9 bases. V lost 7 bases, J lost 10 bases, and 7 bases stayed unmatched. Germline V gives CDR1 SNHLY, CDR2 FYNNEI. CDR3 length: 12 amino acids. The DNA for the CDR3 is TGTGCCAGCACTCGGGACAGGGCAGGAGCTTTCTTT. Amino acids: CASTRDRAGAFF.

The chain joins TRBV27 to TRBJ1-2; no clear D. The germline V and J ends were trimmed by 2 bases and 0 bases, with 19 bases remaining between them. The CDR3 extends over 18 amino acids. Germline-derived CDR1 and CDR2 are MNHEY and SMNVEV (reference sequence). The CDR3 spells CASSLQPDLLPPNYGYTF. The CDR3 region has the DNA TGTGCCAGCAGTTTACAACCCGACTTGCTACCTCCTAACTATGGCTACACCTTC.

Here the CDR3 reads CASSLNGALDGNQPQHF. In nucleotides, the CDR3 is TGTGCCAGCAGCCTAAATGGGGCCCTGGATGGCAATCAGCCCCAGCATTTT. The J gene is TRBJ1-5, the V gene TRBV27; D possibly corresponds to TRBD1 (5 bases). V lost 6 bases and J lost 2, with 20 bases in between. CDR1 and CDR2 (germline): MNHEY, SMNVEV (reference sequence). The CDR3 length is 17 residues.

V is TRBV29-1 and J is TRBJ1-6; the D gene is possibly TRBD1 (5 bases). Trimming cost V 0 bases and J 6 bases, with 18 bases left between them. The CDR3 consists of 17 residues. CDR1 and CDR2 from the germline V gene are SQVTM and ANQGSEA. CDR3 in amino acids: CSVEDHSSDKTNSPLHF. As DNA, the CDR3 is TGCAGCGTTGAAGATCACAGTTCGGACAAAACTAATTCACCCCTCCACTTT.

The V gene is TRBV7-2, the J gene TRBJ2-7, with 8 bases lining up with TRBD2. Germline CDR1 reads SGHTA; CDR2 reads FQGNSA. The length of the CDR3 is 14 residues. V lost 8 bases, J lost 3 bases, and 9 bases stayed unmatched. CDR3 bases: TGTGCCAGCCGGGAGGCGGGGGGAGGCTACGAGCAGTACTTC. Residues: CASREAGGGYEQYF.

The rearrangement links TRBV15 to TRBJ1-3; tentative D call: TRBD1 (5 bases). CDR3 length: 16 residues. V was cut by 3 bases and J by 6 bases, with 18 bases left in between. CDR1 and CDR2 (germline): LNHNV, YYDKDF (reference sequence). CDR3 DNA: TGTGCCACCAGCAGGGGGTCAGGACAAACAGAAAACACCATATATTTT. This codes for CATSRGSGQTENTIYF.

The rearrangement joins TRBV10-2 to TRBJ2-1, with 11 bases matching TRBD2. CDR1 is WSHSY, CDR2 SAAADI, per germline. J was trimmed by 0 bases and V by 5 bases; bases with no gene match: 6. This CDR3 comprises 17 residues. The CDR3 sequence: CASSSRLAGSSYNEQFF. The CDR3 DNA reads TGCGCCAGCAGTTCCCGACTAGCGGGGAGCTCCTACAATGAGCAGTTCTTC.

The chain combines TRBV6-5 with TRBJ2-2; 7 bases are a match to TRBD1. Germline trimming cut 2 bases from V and 2 bases from J; bases unmatched to any gene: 5. CDR3 length: 16 amino acids. Germline V lookup: CDR1 MNHEY, CDR2 SVGAGI. The CDR3 DNA sequence: TGTGCCAGCAGTTACCCCCACAGGGGAAACACCGGGGAGCTGTTTTTT. This encodes CASSYPHRGNTGELFF.